A single sample is the source of the 13 T cell receptor beta chains below, sequenced in a study of T cells in Graves' hyperthyroidism and ophthalmopathy (dated by TCRdb to 2018 to 2020). Libraries were constructed by multiplex PCR. The sequencing machine was an Illumina HiSeq 2000. TCR beta CDR3 regions were amplified from RNA transcripts. For the first round of RT-PCR on the TCR CDR3, the HTBI primer set was used together with the Qiagen OneStep RT-PCR kit. The public reads were reprocessed in TCRdb via fastp at Q25 and MiXCR, keeping in-frame beta chains. Every entry covers one CDR3 protein and lists the most common genes and DNA from its rows. The sample profile shows approximately 320,000 distinct CDR3 sequences; around 17% of them were found once. The ten largest clones capture approximately 31% of the sample. The sequenced sample was blood. The receptors here all came from a man aged 30-40 years with Graves' hyperthyroidism.

The chain is built from TRBV28 and TRBJ2-7; TRBD2 matches 14 bases. This CDR3 is 16 amino acids long. CDR1 and CDR2 (germline): MDHEN, SYDVKM. The V and J ends lost 5 bases and 3 bases, in that order; junction bases with no gene match: 6. The CDR3 sequence is CASSPVGLAGGYEQYF. CDR3 bases: TGTGCCAGCAGTCCCGTTGGACTAGCGGGAGGCTACGAGCAGTACTTC.

This clonotype was counted ten times or more. The chain is built from TRBV12-3 or TRBV12-4 and TRBJ1-3; D is perhaps TRBD1 (6 bases). Trimming took off 0 bases at V and 4 bases at J, with 10 bases between the two ends. The length of the CDR3 is 15 residues. DNA for the CDR3: TGTGCCAGCAGTTTAGCGCACCAGGGGGGAAACACCATATATTTT. Its translation is CASSLAHQGGNTIYF.

In the case of this clonotype: Possible read error: a much larger clone is one base away. The chain recombines TRBV28 with TRBJ1-1; D not certain. Per germline, CDR1 MDHEN and CDR2 SYDVKM. CDR3 length: 15 residues. This chain's CDR3 is CTSSLGGIWNTEAFF. The CDR3 DNA reads TGTACCAGCAGTTTAGGCGGCATCTGGAACACTGAAGCTTTCTTT.

This clonotype was counted a few times. A much larger clone lies a single base off, so this may be a read error. V gene TRBV12-3 or TRBV12-4 combines with J gene TRBJ1-1; possibly TRBD1 for D (6 bases). Trimming took 6 bases from V and 4 from J, leaving 12 bases between them. This CDR3 spans 13 amino acids. The CDR3 bases are TGTGCCAGCAGGGGGACATCGAGCACTGAAGCTTTCTTT. This sequence encodes CASRGTSSTEAFF.

This clonotype was found a few times. The chain has TRBV9 and TRBJ2-7; D perhaps matches TRBD2 (5 bases). CDR1 and CDR2 from the germline V gene are SGDLS and YYNGEE. This CDR3 has 14 residues. Between the trimmed V and J ends, which lost 0 bases and 6 bases, there was a span of 13 bases. The CDR3 spells CASSVGWQSGEQYF. DNA for the CDR3: TGTGCCAGCAGCGTAGGGTGGCAGAGCGGCGAGCAGTACTTC.

The sample holds many counts of this clonotype. V usage is TRBV27 and J usage is TRBJ2-7, with 8 bases lining up with TRBD1. This CDR3 contains 15 residues. Trimming at V came to 0 bases and at J to 5 bases, leaving 6 bases not matched to a gene. Germline assignment: CDR1 MNHEY and CDR2 SMNVEV (reference sequence). CDR3 DNA: TGTGCCAGCAGTTTATCGCAGGACAGGGCAGACGAGCAGTACTTC. This codes for CASSLSQDRADEQYF.

This clonotype was recorded many times. V usage is TRBV19 and J usage is TRBJ1-1, with D uncertain. Trimming left V 7 bases short and J 6 bases short, with 18 bases between. Looked up from germline, CDR1 is LNHDA and CDR2 is SQIVND (reference sequence). The CDR3 is 14 amino acids. Here the CDR3 reads CASILSGGSSEAFF. CDR3 DNA: TGTGCCAGTATCCTTTCTGGCGGGTCCTCTGAAGCTTTCTTT.

This chain links TRBV4-1 with TRBJ1-3; D unclear. V lost 1 base and J lost 0, with 10 bases in between. Germline CDR1 and CDR2: MGHRA and YSYEKL. This CDR3 region has 16 residues. CDR3 loop: CASSQGRMSSGNTIYF. DNA for the CDR3: TGCGCCAGCAGCCAAGGACGGATGAGCTCTGGAAACACCATATATTTT.

This clonotype showed up many times. The rearrangement links TRBV12-3 or TRBV12-4 to TRBJ1-2; D unclear. The V gene lost 0 bases and the J gene lost 0 bases, with 5 bases spanning the gap. This CDR3 has 14 residues. As DNA, the CDR3 is TGTGCCAGCAGTTTAGCGACAACTAACTATGGCTACACCTTC. It yields the protein CASSLATTNYGYTF.

This sequence joins TRBV13 and TRBJ1-2; D unresolved. There are 16 residues in the CDR3. V was clipped by 1 base and J by 5 bases, with 17 bases between them. CDR1 is PRHDT, CDR2 FYEKMQ, per germline (reference sequence). The CDR3 sequence is CASSLESTGSEYGYTF. The CDR3 DNA follows: TGTGCCAGCAGCTTAGAAAGCACGGGGTCAGAGTATGGCTACACCTTC.

This chain joins TRBV27 and TRBJ2-1; TRBD2 matches 7 bases. This CDR3 has 15 residues. From germline, CDR1 is MNHEY and CDR2 SMNVEV (reference sequence). Trimming at V came to 3 bases and at J to 8 bases, leaving 10 bases not matched to a gene. CDR3: CASSFRGLAGDEQFF. CDR3 sequence (DNA): TGTGCCAGCAGTTTTAGGGGTCTGGCGGGGGATGAGCAGTTCTTC.

This clonotype occurred many times. The chain couples TRBV5-6 to TRBJ1-1; 7 bases match TRBD1. Germline lookup yields CDR1 SGHDT and CDR2 YYEEEE. The CDR3 extends over 14 amino acids. The trim removed 0 bases at V and 11 bases at J, leaving 10 bases unmatched. This chain's CDR3 is CASSLADRLSIAFF. CDR3 nucleotide sequence: TGTGCCAGCAGCTTGGCGGACAGGCTAAGTATTGCTTTCTTT.

This clonotype was counted only a few times. The J gene is TRBJ1-3, the V gene TRBV5-1, with no clear D. Germline CDR1 SGHRS, CDR2 YFSETQ. The V and J ends lost 4 bases and 0 bases respectively, with 11 bases between them. CDR3 size: 15 residues. This CDR3 is CASSPQPFSGNTIYF. DNA for the CDR3: TGCGCCAGCAGCCCGCAGCCGTTCTCTGGAAACACCATATATTTT.